A single TCR beta chain is shown here with its context. Its antigen is undetermined. A universal primer binding site was introduced by template switching. The final cDNA contained unique molecular identifiers. MiXCR, run by TCRdb on the 5' RACE reads, gives a single entry per CDR3 protein. The profile shows about 290,000 distinct CDR3 sequences, over 8.5% of them singletons. Per the germline V gene, CDR1 is GTSNPN and CDR2 is SVGIG (reference sequence). The V end lost 2 bases, the J end lost 3 bases, and 15 bases lay between the germline ends. The CDR3 runs to 15 residues. With no exceptions, donors were healthy Caucasians. These data come from a study of identical twins. Study-wide results and limits: Cross-sectional statistics, not tracking of the same donors, supported the conclusions. Recombination models fit unrelated individuals' TCR alpha sharing but underestimated twins'.

This same sample was also part of a study on yellow fever vaccine responses in identical twins.

Source material: CD8+ T cells sorted from blood. The sequence was collected from a woman younger than 30 in good health. The rearrangement uses TRBV30 and TRBJ2-3, with D hard to call. In nucleotides, the CDR3 is TGTGCCTGGAGTACCACATACGCACCAACAGATACGCAGTATTTT. Translated: CAWSTTYAPTDTQYF.